Below, 8 T cell receptor beta chains from the same sample are listed, as sequenced in a study of cytomegalovirus exposure and HLA in healthy donors. The PCR made use of 60 Vbeta and 13 Jbeta primers. TCRdb's table, derived via immunoSEQ multiplex PCR, lists solely in-frame clones and lacks some. The sample carries approximately 210,000 clones, roughly 86% recorded once. Specimen: PBMCs. The source of these receptors is a woman between 18 and 29 years old in good health and CMV-seronegative.

V usage is TRBV19 and J usage is TRBJ2-5; 12 bases line up with TRBD2. Trimming removed 3 bases from V and 5 bases from J; junction bases left unmatched: 10. The CDR3 covers 17 residues. Per the germline V gene, CDR1 is LNHDA and CDR2 is SQIVND (reference sequence). Written as DNA, the CDR3 is TGTGCCAGTAGTATTAGCCCCGGACTAGCGGGAACGGAGACCCAGTACTTC. This translates into CASSISPGLAGTETQYF.

CDR3: CASSLESVSNQPQHF. In DNA form, the CDR3 reads TGTGCCAGCAGCTTAGAGAGCGTGAGCAATCAGCCCCAGCATTTT. The V and J genes are TRBV7-8 and TRBJ1-5; D ambiguous. The V and J ends lost 1 base and 1 base respectively, with 8 bases between them. The CDR3 is 15 amino acids. CDR1 is SGHVS, CDR2 FQNEAQ, per germline.

A word on this clone: This is likely a read error, given that the CDR3 carries no conserved phenylalanine or tryptophan at its end. The DNA is left out, because the CDR3 cannot be placed on it with certainty; the CDR3 is given as TCRdb lists it. This chain links TRBV10-3 with TRBJ2-7; the tabulated D call, TRBD2, remains unverified against the DNA. Germline V gene sequence: CDR1 ENHRY, CDR2 SYGVKD. The CDR3 totals 12 residues, both ends included. CDR3 region: CAISEEKLNVML.

In its sample, this clone was seen once. The rearrangement joins TRBV6-5 to TRBJ2-7, with a tentative D call TRBD2 (5 bases). Germline-derived CDR1 and CDR2 are MNHEY and SVGAGI. The CDR3 runs to 11 residues. Trimming cost V 5 bases and J 6 bases, with 8 bases left between them. The CDR3 sequence is CASSPGLEQYF. CDR3 DNA sequence: TGTGCCAGCAGTCCCGGACTCGAGCAGTACTTC.

The chain uses TRBV10-2 and TRBJ2-7; TRBD1 agrees at 10 bases. The CDR3 extends over 16 amino acids. Looked up from germline, CDR1 is WSHSY and CDR2 is SAAADI. The ends lost 3 bases at V and 3 bases at J; junction bases unmatched: 8. CDR3 residues: CASSERLRTGGYEQYF. The CDR3 DNA reads as TGCGCCAGCAGTGAACGACTGCGGACAGGGGGCTACGAGCAGTACTTC.

This clone was observed once. The V gene is TRBV7-2, the J gene TRBJ1-2, with a tentative D call TRBD1 (5 bases). CDR1 and CDR2 from the germline V gene are SGHTA and FQGNSA. Trimming took off 2 bases at V and 0 bases at J, with 10 bases between the two ends. The CDR3 runs to 15 residues. CDR3 amino acids: CASSLSTAANYGYTF. In nucleotides, the CDR3 is TGTGCCAGCAGCTTATCGACAGCCGCTAACTATGGCTACACCTTC.

This chain connects TRBV5-6 to TRBJ2-3, with TRBD2 identical over 9 bases. The germline CDR1 and CDR2 sequences are SGHDT and YYEEEE. V dropped 4 bases and J dropped 0; count of bases not matched to a gene: 12. This CDR3 spans 18 amino acids. DNA of the CDR3: TGTGCCAGCAGCCCCGGAGCGGGAGGACTCTATAGCACAGATACGCAGTATTTT. Translating it yields CASSPGAGGLYSTDTQYF. The variable domain in full, completed from reference TRBV5-6 and TRBJ2-3, reads DAGVTQSPTHLIKTRGQQVTLRCSPKSGHDTVSWYQQALGQGPQFIFQYYEEEERQRGNFPDRFSGHQFPNYSSELNVNALLLGDSALYLCASSPGAGGLYSTDTQYFGPGTRLTVL.

This chain joins TRBV11-3 and TRBJ2-3, with D perhaps TRBD1 (5 bases). The CDR3 contains 16 residues. The germline V gene has CDR1 SGHNT and CDR2 YENEEA. The germline V and J ends were trimmed by 3 bases and 3 bases, with 16 bases remaining between them. The CDR3 loop is CASSFGGASRTDTQYF. CDR3 coding DNA: TGTGCCAGCAGCTTTGGTGGGGCCTCGCGAACAGATACGCAGTATTTT.